This entry lists 3 T cell receptor beta chains sequenced from one sample in a study of cytomegalovirus exposure and HLA in healthy donors. Primers for the PCR totalled 60 Vbeta and 13 Jbeta. The method was immunoSEQ multiplex PCR; TCRdb's version includes in-frame clones alone and lacks a portion of them. The sample has 100,000 to 150,000 clones; 70% to 80% are singletons. The sequencing input was PBMCs. The source of these receptors is a woman in her 50s in good health and CMV-seropositive.

CDR3: CASSYSGVNYGYTF. CDR3 sequence (DNA): TGTGCCAGCAGTTACTCAGGGGTTAACTATGGCTACACCTTC. This chain links TRBV6-5 with TRBJ1-2, with D perhaps matching TRBD1 (5 bases). The CDR3 totals 14 residues. Trimming took 0 bases from V and 1 from J, leaving 6 bases between them. From germline, CDR1 is MNHEY and CDR2 SVGAGI.

CDR3 nucleotide sequence: TGCGCCAGCAGCTTGACACAAACAGGGAGAGGGTACACTGAAGCTTTCTTT. Its translation: CASSLTQTGRGYTEAFF. This chain connects TRBV5-1 to TRBJ1-1; D may be TRBD1 (6 bases). Germline V CDR1 and CDR2: SGHRS, YFSETQ. V was shortened by 1 base and J by 3 bases, with 19 bases between the two germline ends. This CDR3 is 17 amino acids long.

The chain links TRBV5-4 to TRBJ1-1, with a possible D match to TRBD1 (5 bases). The CDR3 is 14 residues long. V was clipped by 2 bases and J by 4 bases, with 12 bases between them. The germline V gene has CDR1 SGHNT and CDR2 YYREEE (reference sequence). The chain's CDR3 is CASSLRQGFTEAFF. The CDR3 bases are TGTGCCAGCAGCTTACGTCAGGGTTTCACTGAAGCTTTCTTT.